This record concerns one T cell receptor beta chain sequence. These data are taken from a study of blood T cell repertoires in COVID-19. V trimming: 4 bases; J trimming: 9 bases; junction bases outside the gene matches: 8. The CDR3 is 14 amino acids. CDR1 and CDR2 (germline): SEHNR, FQNEAQ (reference sequence). The protocol was immunoSEQ multiplex PCR, while the TCRdb copy is restricted to in-frame clones and leaves out a portion. The sample contains nearly 25,000 clones, about 81% of which appear only once. The chain recombines TRBV7-9 with TRBJ2-1, with 8 bases lining up with TRBD2. The source of this sequence is a woman in her sixties or seventies with COVID-19, enrolled during active disease. Source material: peripheral blood. The CDR3 sequence: CASSSERGQGEQFF. DNA for the CDR3: TGTGCCAGCAGCTCGGAGCGGGGGCAGGGTGAGCAGTTCTTC.